One sample yielded the 4 T cell receptor beta chains listed below, sequenced in a study of cytomegalovirus exposure and HLA in healthy donors. The PCR ran on 60 Vbeta and 13 Jbeta primers. Assay used: immunoSEQ multiplex PCR; TCRdb lists only in-frame clones, some missing. This listing includes 96,000 or so clones. The sequencing sample was made of PBMCs. The receptors stem from a woman aged 30 to 39 in good health and CMV-seronegative.

V gene TRBV21-1 combines with J gene TRBJ1-1; the table's TRBD1 call for D was not verified on the DNA. TRBV21-1 is noted as a pseudogene. The CDR3 is 14 residues long. CDR3 sequence: CASSPRQGGTEAFF. The DNA of the CDR3 is TGTGCCAGCAGTCCTCGACAGGGAGGCACTGAAGCTTTCTTT.

The chain has TRBV7-9 and TRBJ2-5; a possible D gene is TRBD1 (5 bases). TRBJ2-7 matches the DNA end more closely, so the J call is doubtful. Germline CDR1 is SEHNR and CDR2 is FQNEAQ (reference sequence). There are 13 residues in the CDR3. CDR3 DNA sequence: TGTGCCAGCAGGTTAACAGGCCCCTACGAGCAGTACTTC. Residues: CASRLTGPYEQYF.

V gene TRBV2 combines with J gene TRBJ1-2, with D unclear. CDR3 length equals 13 residues. Germline assignment: CDR1 SNHLY and CDR2 FYNNEI. Trimming removed 5 bases at V and 3 bases at J, with 10 bases between. CDR3 loop: CASSFPGDYGYTF. The CDR3 bases are TGTGCCAGCAGTTTCCCGGGAGACTATGGCTACACCTTC.

The chain recombines TRBV18 with TRBJ2-3; 8 bases are shared with TRBD2. The V gene end was trimmed by 0 bases and the J gene end by 2 bases; junction bases not matched to a gene: 4. The CDR3 runs 16 residues. Germline CDR1 and CDR2: KGHSH and LQKENI. Written as DNA, the CDR3 is TGTGCCAGCTCACCACCGCTACTAGCGGACACAGATACGCAGTATTTT. Protein: CASSPPLLADTDTQYF.